This T cell receptor beta chain was captured in a study of CD8 T cells in ankylosing spondylitis (dated by TCRdb to the late 2010s). In the study overall: To find TCR variants linked to disease, the study profiled T cell receptor beta repertoires in ankylosing spondylitis patients and healthy donors. The full study cohort was made up of 20 to 25 ankylosing spondylitis patients and more than 90 healthy donors. Peripheral blood was sampled, and synovial fluid was also collected from ankylosing spondylitis patients.

The germline V gene supplies CDR1 SGHRS and CDR2 YFSETQ. A distance of 9 bases separates the germline ends of V and J, which lose 1 base and 7 bases respectively. The CDR3 runs 12 residues from the cysteine to the phenylalanine. The kept DNA is CDR3 alone, 36 bases in frame from the first base. This clonotype occurred a few times. Its antigen target is currently unknown. No qualities accompany the bases; no much larger clone lies one base away. Beyond this particular receptor, the publication reports: Blood from ankylosing spondylitis patients appeared to be characterized by a TCR beta motif composed of under ten highly homologous amino acid variants. In peripheral blood, the disease-linked clones were found at relatively low frequencies and had a CD8+ phenotype. Some TCR beta motif variants had previously been reported in synovial fluid and blood of reactive arthritis patients, which suggested common disease-initiation mechanisms. Significant enrichment of the disease-linked clones was reported in matched synovial fluid samples from ankylosing spondylitis patients.

Sequencing was performed on an Illumina HiSeq 2500. Quantitative 5'-RACE with molecular barcodes was the method used to prepare the TCR beta libraries. As for how the authors treated the data: A new computational method, built on a probabilistic model of VDJ rearrangement, was used to identify disease-linked TCR variants. TCRdb handled the public reads itself, with Q25 trimming in fastp and clone calling in MiXCR, and kept productive beta chains. Each entry is one CDR3 protein sequence, shown with its most common DNA and genes. TCRdb, rather than the study authors, made the V and J calls. Counted in this sample were fewer than 750,000 distinct CDR3 sequences; around 20% of them appeared once. The ten top clones hold about 20% of the sample.

The chain couples TRBV5-1 to TRBJ2-7; TRBD2 is a possible D gene, resting on 6 matching bases. The receptor was isolated from a male donor with ankylosing spondylitis. Sample: blood, either unsorted or a sorted T cell fraction (not recorded which). For the CDR3, the sequence is CASSLTSLEQYF. In nucleotides, the sequence is TGCGCCAGCAGCTTGACTAGCCTAGAGCAGTACTTC.